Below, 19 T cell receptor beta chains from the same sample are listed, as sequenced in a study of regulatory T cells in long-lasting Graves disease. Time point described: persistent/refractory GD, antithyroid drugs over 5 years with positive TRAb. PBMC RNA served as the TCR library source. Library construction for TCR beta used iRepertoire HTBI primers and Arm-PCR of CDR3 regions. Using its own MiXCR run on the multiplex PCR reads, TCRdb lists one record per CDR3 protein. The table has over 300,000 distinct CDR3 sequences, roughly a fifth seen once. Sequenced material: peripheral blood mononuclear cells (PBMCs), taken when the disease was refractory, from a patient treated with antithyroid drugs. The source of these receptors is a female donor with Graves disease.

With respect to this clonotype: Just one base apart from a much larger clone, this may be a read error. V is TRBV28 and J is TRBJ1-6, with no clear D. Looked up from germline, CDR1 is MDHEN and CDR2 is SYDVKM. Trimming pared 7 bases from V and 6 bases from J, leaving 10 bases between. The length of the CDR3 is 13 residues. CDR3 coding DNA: TGTGCCAGCACCCGGGATTCTAATTCACCCCTCCACTTT. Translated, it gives CASTRDSNSPLHF.

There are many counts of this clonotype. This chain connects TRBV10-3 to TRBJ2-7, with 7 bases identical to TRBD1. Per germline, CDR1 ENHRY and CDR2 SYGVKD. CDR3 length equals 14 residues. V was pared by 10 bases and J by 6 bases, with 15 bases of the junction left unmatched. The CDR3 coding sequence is TGTGCCACCTCCACCGAAATGACAGGGACCGAGCAGTACTTC. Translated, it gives CATSTEMTGTEQYF.

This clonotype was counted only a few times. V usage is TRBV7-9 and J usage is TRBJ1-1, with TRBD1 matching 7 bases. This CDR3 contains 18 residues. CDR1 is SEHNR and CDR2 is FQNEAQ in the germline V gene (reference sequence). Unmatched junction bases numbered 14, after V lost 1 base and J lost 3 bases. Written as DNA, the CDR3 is TGTGCCAGCAGCTTAGGCAGGGTGAGGAGGGGGCAAGACACTGAAGCTTTCTTT. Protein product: CASSLGRVRRGQDTEAFF.

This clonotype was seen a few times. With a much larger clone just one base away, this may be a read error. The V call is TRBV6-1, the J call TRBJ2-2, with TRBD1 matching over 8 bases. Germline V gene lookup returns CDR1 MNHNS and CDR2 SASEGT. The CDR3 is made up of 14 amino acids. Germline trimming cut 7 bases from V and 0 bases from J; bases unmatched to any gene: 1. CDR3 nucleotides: TGTGCCAGCACGGACAGGGCGAACACCGGGGAGCTGTTTTTT. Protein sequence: CASTDRANTGELFF.

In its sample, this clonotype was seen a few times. Here the CDR3 reads CASSSRTSGGHEQYF. DNA for the CDR3: TGTGCCAGCAGCTCCCGGACTAGCGGGGGCCACGAGCAGTACTTC. This chain joins TRBV11-3 and TRBJ2-7, with 13 bases identical to TRBD2. The germline CDR1 and CDR2 sequences are SGHNT and YENEEA. The length of the CDR3 is 15 residues. V shed 4 bases and J 5 bases; nucleotides not matched to a gene: 5.

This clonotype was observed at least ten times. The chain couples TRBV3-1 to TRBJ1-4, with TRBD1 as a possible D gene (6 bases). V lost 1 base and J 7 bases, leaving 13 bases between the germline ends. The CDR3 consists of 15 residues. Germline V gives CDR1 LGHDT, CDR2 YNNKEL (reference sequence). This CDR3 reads CASSQGTVAIEKLFF. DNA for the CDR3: TGTGCCAGCAGCCAAGGGACAGTAGCCATTGAAAAACTGTTTTTT.

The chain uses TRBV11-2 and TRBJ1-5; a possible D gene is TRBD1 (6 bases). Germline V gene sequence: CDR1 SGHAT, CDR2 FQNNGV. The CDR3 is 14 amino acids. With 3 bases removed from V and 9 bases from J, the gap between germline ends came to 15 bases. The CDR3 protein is CASSFGQPRSPQHF. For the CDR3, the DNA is TGTGCCAGCAGCTTCGGACAGCCTCGTTCGCCCCAGCATTTT.

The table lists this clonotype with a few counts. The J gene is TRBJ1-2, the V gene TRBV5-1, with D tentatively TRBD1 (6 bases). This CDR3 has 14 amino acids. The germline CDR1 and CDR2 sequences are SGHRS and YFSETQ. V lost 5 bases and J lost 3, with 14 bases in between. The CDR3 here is CASSGGLDHYGYTF. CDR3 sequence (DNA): TGCGCCAGCAGTGGGGGGCTTGATCACTATGGCTACACCTTC.

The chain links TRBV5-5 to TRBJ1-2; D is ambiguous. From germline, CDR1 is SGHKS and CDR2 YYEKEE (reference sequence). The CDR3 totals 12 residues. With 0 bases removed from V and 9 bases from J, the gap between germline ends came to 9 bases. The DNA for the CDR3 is TGTGCCAGCAGCTTGGGGCAGGATAGCTACACCTTC. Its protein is CASSLGQDSYTF.

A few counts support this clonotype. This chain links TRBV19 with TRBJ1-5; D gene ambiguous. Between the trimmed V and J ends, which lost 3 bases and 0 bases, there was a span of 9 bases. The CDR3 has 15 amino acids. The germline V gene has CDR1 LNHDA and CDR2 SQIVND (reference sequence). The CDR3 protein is CASSIGLHSNQPQHF. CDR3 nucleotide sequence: TGTGCCAGTAGTATCGGTTTACATAGCAATCAGCCCCAGCATTTT.

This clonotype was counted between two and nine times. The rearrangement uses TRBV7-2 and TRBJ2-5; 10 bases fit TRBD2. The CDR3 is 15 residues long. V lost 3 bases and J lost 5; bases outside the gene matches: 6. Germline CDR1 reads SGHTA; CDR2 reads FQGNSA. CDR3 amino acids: CASSFQRGGQETQYF. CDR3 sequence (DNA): TGTGCCAGCAGCTTTCAGCGGGGGGGCCAGGAGACCCAGTACTTC.

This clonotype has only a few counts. The CDR3: CASSLGPSTSYEQYF. Here the CDR3 DNA reads TGTGCCAGCAGTCTTGGACCGAGTACAAGCTACGAGCAGTACTTC. The V call is TRBV28, the J call TRBJ2-7, with D unclear. The CDR3 sequence is 15 residues long. The V end lost 5 bases, the J end lost 3 bases, and 17 bases lay between the germline ends. Germline V lookup: CDR1 MDHEN, CDR2 SYDVKM.

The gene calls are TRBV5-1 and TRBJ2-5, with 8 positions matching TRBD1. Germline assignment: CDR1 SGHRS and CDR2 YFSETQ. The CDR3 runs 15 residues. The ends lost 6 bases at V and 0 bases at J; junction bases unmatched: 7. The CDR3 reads CASIRMGQDQETQYF. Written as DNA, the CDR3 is TGCGCCAGCATTCGTATGGGACAGGACCAAGAGACCCAGTACTTC.

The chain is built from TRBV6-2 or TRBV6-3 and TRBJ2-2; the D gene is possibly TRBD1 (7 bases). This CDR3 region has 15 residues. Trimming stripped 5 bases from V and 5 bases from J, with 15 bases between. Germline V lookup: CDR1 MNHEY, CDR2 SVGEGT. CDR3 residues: CASSPWTGGTGELFF. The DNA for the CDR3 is TGTGCCAGCAGTCCATGGACAGGAGGGACCGGGGAGCTGTTTTTT.

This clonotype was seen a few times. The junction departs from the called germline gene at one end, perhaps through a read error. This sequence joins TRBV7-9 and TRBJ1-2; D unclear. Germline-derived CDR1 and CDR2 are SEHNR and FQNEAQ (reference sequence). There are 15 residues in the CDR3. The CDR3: CASSHQPAGSYSYTF. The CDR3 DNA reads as TGTGCCAGCAGTCATCAGCCCGCAGGCAGCTATAGCTACACCTTC.

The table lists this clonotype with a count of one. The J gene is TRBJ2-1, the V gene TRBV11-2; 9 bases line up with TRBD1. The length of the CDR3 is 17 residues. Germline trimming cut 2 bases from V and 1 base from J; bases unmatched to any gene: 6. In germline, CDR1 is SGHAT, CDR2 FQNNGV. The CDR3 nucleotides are TGTGCCAGCAGCTTACCTGTGGGGACAGGGTCCTACAATGAGCAGTTCTTC. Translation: CASSLPVGTGSYNEQFF.

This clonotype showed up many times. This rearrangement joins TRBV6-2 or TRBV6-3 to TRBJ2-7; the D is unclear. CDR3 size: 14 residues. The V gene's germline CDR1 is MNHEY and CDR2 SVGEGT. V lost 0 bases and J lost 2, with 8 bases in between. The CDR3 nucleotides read TGTGCCAGCAGTTACTCAGTGCAGACCTACGAGCAGTACTTC. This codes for CASSYSVQTYEQYF.

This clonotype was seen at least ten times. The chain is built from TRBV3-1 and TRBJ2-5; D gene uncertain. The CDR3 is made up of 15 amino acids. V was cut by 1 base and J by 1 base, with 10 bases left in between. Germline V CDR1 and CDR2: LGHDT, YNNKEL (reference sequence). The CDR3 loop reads CASSQARWVQETQYF. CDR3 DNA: TGTGCCAGCAGCCAAGCCCGTTGGGTCCAAGAGACCCAGTACTTC.

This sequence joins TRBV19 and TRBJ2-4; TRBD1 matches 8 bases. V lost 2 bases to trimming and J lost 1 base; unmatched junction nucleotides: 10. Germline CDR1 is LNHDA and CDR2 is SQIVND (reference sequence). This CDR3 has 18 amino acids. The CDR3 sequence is CASSIMWAGGDAKNIQYF. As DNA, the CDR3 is TGTGCCAGTAGTATAATGTGGGCAGGGGGCGACGCCAAAAACATTCAGTACTTC.